Below are 7 T cell receptor beta chains sequenced from a single sample in a study of cytomegalovirus exposure and HLA in healthy donors. The study ran its PCR with 60 Vbeta and 13 Jbeta primers. Some clones are missing from TCRdb's copy, which holds only in-frame ones; the method was immunoSEQ multiplex PCR. This sample has 75,000 to 100,000 clones, with around 80% found just once. What was sequenced was PBMCs. The receptor set was obtained from a man younger than 40 in good health and CMV-seronegative.

This chain connects TRBV14 to TRBJ1-6; 7 nucleotides line up with TRBD1. Losses at the gene ends were 0 bases for V and 7 bases for J; bases not matched to a gene: 3. The length of the CDR3 is 15 residues. In germline, CDR1 is SGHDN, CDR2 FVKESK. CDR3 sequence (DNA): TGTGCCAGCAGCCAAGATTGGGACAGAAATTCACCCCTCCACTTT. Translating it yields CASSQDWDRNSPLHF.

The genes are TRBV28 and TRBJ2-2; 11 bases align to TRBD2. The CDR3 is 14 amino acids. Germline trimming cut 5 bases from V and 8 bases from J; bases unmatched to any gene: 4. Per germline, CDR1 MDHEN and CDR2 SYDVKM. CDR3 in amino acids: CASSRTSGRGELFF. As DNA, the CDR3 is TGTGCCAGCAGTAGGACTAGCGGGCGGGGGGAGCTGTTTTTT.

The rearrangement joins TRBV7-2 to TRBJ2-3; possibly TRBD1 for D (6 bases). Germline values: CDR1 SGHTA, CDR2 FQGNSA. This CDR3 is built from 14 residues. The V end lost 4 bases, the J end lost 7 bases, and 15 bases lay between the germline ends. The CDR3 region has the DNA TGTGCCAGCAGCTCAAGACAGGCCGGGAATACGCAGTATTTT. This sequence encodes CASSSRQAGNTQYF.

There are a few counts of this clone. This rearrangement joins TRBV6-6 to TRBJ1-5; TRBD1 aligns across 10 bases. Germline V gene lookup returns CDR1 MNHNY and CDR2 SVGAGI (reference sequence). The CDR3 has 14 amino acids. Unmatched junction bases numbered 4, after V lost 7 bases and J lost 4 bases. CDR3 coding DNA: TGTGCCAGCACCGGGGACAGGGGTAATCAGCCCCAGCATTTT. As protein: CASTGDRGNQPQHF.

This clone has only a few counts. The rearrangement uses TRBV29-1 and TRBJ2-1; possibly TRBD1 for D (5 bases). Trimming removed 4 bases at V and 6 bases at J, with 10 bases between. This CDR3 comprises 12 residues. The germline V gene encodes CDR1 SQVTM and CDR2 ANQGSEA. The CDR3 reads CSVAGQSNEQFF. CDR3 DNA: TGCAGCGTTGCAGGACAAAGCAATGAGCAGTTCTTC.

This clone came up a few times. This chain links TRBV11-2 with TRBJ2-7; 7 bases match TRBD1. The CDR3 is made up of 15 amino acids. Germline CDR1 reads SGHAT; CDR2 reads FQNNGV. V shed 4 bases and J 2 bases; nucleotides not matched to a gene: 8. The CDR3 protein is CASSSNRDSPYEQYV. CDR3 nucleotide sequence: TGTGCCAGCAGCTCGAACCGGGACAGCCCCTACGAGCAGTACGTC.

The chain has TRBV6-1 and TRBJ1-2; maybe TRBD1 (5 bases). The V end was cut by 4 bases, the J end by 8 bases, with 11 bases between. The CDR3 covers 12 residues. CDR1 and CDR2 (germline): MNHNS, SASEGT. CDR3 amino acids: CASSAQGCGYTF. The CDR3, as DNA: TGTGCCAGCAGTGCCCAGGGATGCGGCTACACCTTC.